The 22 T cell receptor beta chains listed next were all sequenced from one sample in a study of vaccination effects on CD4 cells after COVID-19. The method was immunoSEQ multiplex PCR; TCRdb's version includes in-frame clones alone and lacks a portion of them. The repertoire holds 50,000 to 70,000 clones, with 55% to 75% as singletons. Which antigens these TCRs recognize remains unknown. Following an approximately ten-day culture, CD4+ T cells were purified. The source was CD4+ T cells from PBMCs cultured without peptide, collected before COVID-19 vaccination. Every receptor here comes from a human donor who had a prior SARS-CoV-2 infection.

V usage is TRBV10-2 and J usage is TRBJ2-1, with 11 positions matching TRBD2. J gave up 4 bases and V 6 bases, and 5 bases lay outside the gene matches. Germline-derived CDR1 and CDR2 are WSHSY and SAAADI. The CDR3 consists of 15 residues. The chain's CDR3 is CASRRTSGGYNEQFF. The CDR3 nucleotides read TGCGCCAGCAGACGTACTAGCGGGGGTTACAATGAGCAGTTCTTC.

The V and J genes are TRBV9 and TRBJ2-1; TRBD1 might be the D (6 bases). The CDR3 covers 13 residues. Germline CDR1 SGDLS, CDR2 YYNGEE. Trimming took off 0 bases at V and 9 bases at J, with 10 bases between the two ends. The CDR3 spells CASSVAQDSEQFF. CDR3 in DNA: TGTGCCAGCAGCGTAGCTCAGGACAGTGAGCAGTTCTTC.

The rearrangement joins TRBV3-1 (or the pseudogene TRBV3-2) to TRBJ2-1, with 8 bases that match TRBD1. The germline CDR1 and CDR2 sequences are LGHDT and YNNKEL (reference sequence). The V segment lost 2 bases and the J segment 8 bases; nucleotides outside the gene matches: 8. The CDR3 is 15 residues long. In DNA, the CDR3 is TGTGCCAGCAGCCAACCCAGGACAGGGAGTTATGAGCAGTTCTTC. It encodes CASSQPRTGSYEQFF.

V is TRBV10-3 and J is TRBJ2-7; the match to TRBD1 covers 10 bases. In germline, CDR1 is ENHRY, CDR2 SYGVKD. V shed 10 bases, J shed 9 bases, and the junction held 15 bases outside the gene matches. The CDR3 extends over 14 amino acids. In nucleotides, the CDR3 is TGTGCCACCTCATCCCGGGACAGGGGTGTCGGGCAGTACTTC. This translates into CATSSRDRGVGQYF.

This clone was found once. The chain joins TRBV18 to TRBJ1-2, with no clear D. From germline, CDR1 is KGHSH and CDR2 LQKENI. This CDR3 is built from 13 residues. With 2 bases removed from V and 13 bases from J, the gap between germline ends came to 17 bases. This CDR3 reads CASSPTEGTSLTF. CDR3 DNA: TGTGCCAGCTCACCAACGGAAGGAACCTCTCTCACCTTC. The complete variable domain, with remaining parts taken from reference TRBV18 and TRBJ1-2, reads NAGVMQNPRHLVRRRGQEARLRCSPMKGHSHVYWYRQLPEEGLKFMVYLQKENIIDESGMPKERFSAEFPKEGPSILRIQQVVRGDSAAYFCASSPTEGTSLTFGSGTRLTVV.

The chain joins TRBV4-1 to TRBJ1-2; TRBD1 might be the D (5 bases). Trimming pared 0 bases from V and 2 bases from J, leaving 10 bases between. The CDR3 consists of 15 residues. Per the germline V gene, CDR1 is MGHRA and CDR2 is YSYEKL. CDR3 residues: CASSQDPRQNYGYTF. Here the CDR3 DNA reads TGCGCCAGCAGCCAAGATCCGAGACAGAACTATGGCTACACCTTC.

CDR3 DNA sequence: TGTGCCAGCTCAAAACAGACAGGAGAGACCCAGTACTTC. Its translation: CASSKQTGETQYF. V usage is TRBV18 and J usage is TRBJ2-5, with D possibly matching TRBD1 (6 bases). Germline V gene sequence: CDR1 KGHSH, CDR2 LQKENI. This CDR3 region has 13 residues. V was pared by 5 bases and J by 4 bases, with 11 bases between. The entire variable domain, with the rest obtained from reference TRBV18 and TRBJ2-5, is as follows: NAGVMQNPRHLVRRRGQEARLRCSPMKGHSHVYWYRQLPEEGLKFMVYLQKENIIDESGMPKERFSAEFPKEGPSILRIQQVVRGDSAAYFCASSKQTGETQYFGPGTRLLVL.

The CDR3, as DNA: TGTGCCAGCAGCTTAGAGGGACCGAACACTGAAGCTTTCTTT. This codes for CASSLEGPNTEAFF. This chain joins TRBV11-3 and TRBJ1-1, with TRBD1 as a possible D gene (5 bases). Germline V gives CDR1 SGHNT, CDR2 YENEEA. This CDR3 contains 14 residues. The V and J ends lost 0 bases and 1 base respectively, with 6 bases between them.

The chain recombines TRBV5-4 with TRBJ2-3, with D possibly being TRBD2 (6 bases). Germline CDR1 SGHNT, CDR2 YYREEE (reference sequence). Trimming pared 4 bases from V and 7 bases from J, leaving 13 bases between. The CDR3 loop spans 13 amino acids. The CDR3 DNA is TGTGCCAGCAGCCGGGGGTCGGACTATACGCAGTATTTT. Its translation is CASSRGSDYTQYF.

The gene calls are TRBV7-9 and TRBJ2-3, with TRBD2 identical over 11 bases. Looked up from germline, CDR1 is SEHNR and CDR2 is FQNEAQ (reference sequence). The CDR3 consists of 16 residues. Unmatched junction bases numbered 9, after V lost 1 base and J lost 9 bases. The CDR3, as DNA: TGTGCCAGCAGCTTAGTAGCGGGGGGGCACAGATCCACGCAGTATTTT. Amino acids: CASSLVAGGHRSTQYF.

J is TRBJ1-1 and V is TRBV19, with TRBD1 as a possible D gene (5 bases). The CDR3 is 13 residues long. Germline CDR1 reads LNHDA; CDR2 reads SQIVND (reference sequence). Trimming cost V 2 bases and J 4 bases, with 8 bases left between them. The CDR3 is CASSIQGGTEAFF. The CDR3 DNA reads TGTGCCAGTAGTATACAGGGCGGCACTGAAGCTTTCTTT. Drawing the rest from reference TRBV19 and TRBJ1-1, the complete variable domain is DGGITQSPKYLFRKEGQNVTLSCEQNLNHDAMYWYRQDPGQGLRLIYYSQIVNDFQKGDIAEGYSVSREKKESFPLTVTSAQKNPTAFYLCASSIQGGTEAFFGQGTRLTVV.

This chain joins TRBV2 and TRBJ1-1, with unresolved D. The V gene's germline CDR1 is SNHLY and CDR2 FYNNEI. This CDR3 contains 13 residues. V lost 4 bases to trimming and J lost 0 bases, with 6 bases between them. CDR3 DNA sequence: TGTGCCAGCAGTGTAAGTTTGAACACTGAAGCTTTCTTT. Its protein is CASSVSLNTEAFF.

V is TRBV7-2 and J is TRBJ2-7; D may be TRBD1 or TRBD2 (7 bases each). The V gene lost 5 bases and the J gene lost 3 bases, with 14 bases spanning the gap. This CDR3 contains 14 residues. Looked up from germline, CDR1 is SGHTA and CDR2 is FQGNSA. In DNA form, the CDR3 reads TGTGCCAGCAGCCAGCGGGACAGAGTCTACGAGCAGTACTTC. Its protein is CASSQRDRVYEQYF.

The chain recombines TRBV7-3 with TRBJ2-1; no definite D call. Germline CDR1 and CDR2: SGHTA and FQGTGA. There are 13 residues in the CDR3. Trimming took 4 bases from V and 6 from J, leaving 10 bases between them. CDR3 protein: CASSSDSSNEQFF. CDR3 DNA: TGTGCCAGCAGCTCCGACTCAAGCAATGAGCAGTTCTTC.

The V call is TRBV30, the J call TRBJ1-2; no clear D. The CDR3 runs 13 residues. Germline lookup yields CDR1 GTSNPN and CDR2 SVGIG (reference sequence). The V end was cut by 2 bases, the J end by 7 bases, with 14 bases between. This CDR3 reads CAWSSLVGGGYTF. The DNA for the CDR3 is TGTGCCTGGAGTTCATTGGTCGGTGGTGGCTACACCTTC.

The chain links TRBV4-2 to TRBJ2-2; TRBD2 agrees at 7 bases. This CDR3 comprises 17 residues. Looked up from germline, CDR1 is LGHNA and CDR2 is YNFKEQ. V shed 2 bases, J shed 1 base, and the junction held 7 bases outside the gene matches. CDR3 sequence reads: CASSQFAGGKNTGELFF. The CDR3 DNA sequence: TGTGCCAGCAGCCAATTTGCCGGGGGGAAGAACACCGGGGAGCTGTTTTTT.

This chain connects TRBV15 to TRBJ2-7; 7 bases match TRBD2. J gave up 7 bases and V 3 bases, and 9 bases lay outside the gene matches. Per germline, CDR1 LNHNV and CDR2 YYDKDF (reference sequence). This CDR3 comprises 14 residues. Here the CDR3 DNA reads TGTGCCACCAGCAGCCCCTCGGGAGCGGGGGAGCAGTACTTC. Translated, it gives CATSSPSGAGEQYF.

The chain employs TRBV7-9 and TRBJ2-7; 11 bases line up with TRBD2. CDR1 and CDR2 (germline): SEHNR, FQNEAQ (reference sequence). V trimming: 5 bases; J trimming: 2 bases; junction bases outside the gene matches: 5. The CDR3 covers 15 residues. Here the CDR3 reads CASSPRLAGTYEQYF. Written as DNA, the CDR3 is TGTGCCAGCAGCCCCCGACTAGCGGGAACCTACGAGCAGTACTTC.

A few counts support this clone. The chain employs TRBV5-1 and TRBJ1-1; 8 nucleotides line up with TRBD1. The CDR3 contains 14 residues. Unmatched junction bases numbered 4, after V lost 5 bases and J lost 1 base. Germline V gives CDR1 SGHRS, CDR2 YFSETQ. In DNA form, the CDR3 reads TGCGCCAGCAGGCGGGGGACAGGGAACACTGAAGCTTTCTTT. This codes for CASRRGTGNTEAFF. Supplemented by reference TRBV5-1 and TRBJ1-1, the full variable domain reads KAGVTQTPRYLIKTRGQQVTLSCSPISGHRSVSWYQQTPGQGLQFLFEYFSETQRNKGNFPGRFSGRQFSNSRSEMNVSTLELGDSALYLCASRRGTGNTEAFFGQGTRLTVV.

The chain joins TRBV5-1 to TRBJ1-3; D is perhaps TRBD1 (6 bases). V lost 5 bases, J lost 0 bases, and 15 bases lay in between. The CDR3 spans 16 residues. Germline V gives CDR1 SGHRS, CDR2 YFSETQ. CDR3: CASSYSTGLSGNTIYF. CDR3 nucleotides: TGCGCCAGCAGTTATTCGACAGGCCTCTCTGGAAACACCATATATTTT.

The chain carries TRBV19 and TRBJ2-2, with TRBD2 matching 7 bases. The CDR3 totals 17 residues. CDR1 and CDR2 from the germline V gene are LNHDA and SQIVND (reference sequence). V trimming: 5 bases; J trimming: 1 base; junction bases outside the gene matches: 10. CDR3 sequence reads: CASSSHGRGKNTGELFF. CDR3 bases: TGTGCCAGTAGTTCTCATGGGCGGGGGAAGAACACCGGGGAGCTGTTTTTT.

This chain uses TRBV3-1 (or the pseudogene TRBV3-2) with TRBJ1-2; a weak D match, TRBD1 (6 bases). The CDR3 loop spans 15 amino acids. Germline-derived CDR1 and CDR2 are LGHDT and YNNKEL (reference sequence). Between the trimmed V and J ends, which lost 2 bases and 4 bases, there was a span of 14 bases. The CDR3 loop is CASSQFSRDTYGYTF. CDR3 DNA: TGTGCCAGCAGCCAATTCTCCCGGGACACCTATGGCTACACCTTC.